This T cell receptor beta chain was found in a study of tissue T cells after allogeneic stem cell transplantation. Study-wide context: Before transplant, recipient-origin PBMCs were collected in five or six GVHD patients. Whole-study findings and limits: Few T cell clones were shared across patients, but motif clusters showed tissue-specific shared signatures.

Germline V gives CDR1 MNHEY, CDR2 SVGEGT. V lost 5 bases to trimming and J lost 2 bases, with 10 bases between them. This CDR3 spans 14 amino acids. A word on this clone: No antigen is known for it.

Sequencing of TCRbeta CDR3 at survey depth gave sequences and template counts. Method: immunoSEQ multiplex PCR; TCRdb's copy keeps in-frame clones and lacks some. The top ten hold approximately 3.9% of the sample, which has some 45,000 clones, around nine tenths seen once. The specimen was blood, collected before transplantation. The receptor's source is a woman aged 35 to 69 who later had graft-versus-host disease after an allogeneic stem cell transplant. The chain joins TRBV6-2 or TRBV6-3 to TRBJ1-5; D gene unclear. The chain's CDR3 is CASSPANGNQPQHF. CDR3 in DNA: TGTGCCAGCAGTCCAGCCAATGGCAATCAGCCCCAGCATTTT.